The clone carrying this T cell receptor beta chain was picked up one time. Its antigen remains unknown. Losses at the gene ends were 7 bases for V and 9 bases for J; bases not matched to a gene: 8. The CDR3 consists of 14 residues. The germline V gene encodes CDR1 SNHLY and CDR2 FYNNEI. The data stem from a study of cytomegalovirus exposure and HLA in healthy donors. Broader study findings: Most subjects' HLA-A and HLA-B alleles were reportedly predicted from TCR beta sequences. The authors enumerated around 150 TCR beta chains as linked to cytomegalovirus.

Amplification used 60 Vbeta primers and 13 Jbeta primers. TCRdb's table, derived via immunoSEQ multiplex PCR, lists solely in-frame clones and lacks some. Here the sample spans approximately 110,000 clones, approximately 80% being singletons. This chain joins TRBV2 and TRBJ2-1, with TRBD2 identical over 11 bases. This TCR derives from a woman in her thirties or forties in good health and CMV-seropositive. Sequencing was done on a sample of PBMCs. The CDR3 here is CASTTSGRLGEQFF. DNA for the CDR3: TGTGCCAGCACCACTAGCGGGAGATTAGGTGAGCAGTTCTTC.